These T cell receptor beta chains were read from a single sample in a study of response to subunit inactivated influenza vaccine. TCRdb re-analysed the RT-PCR reads in MiXCR, keeping a single row per CDR3 protein. The sample holds around 570,000 distinct CDR3 sequences, about 7.6% seen once. Sequencing used PBMCs from blood, obtained less than 25 months after vaccination. These receptors all stem from a man in his fifties or sixties who received an inactivated influenza vaccine. Each CDR3 is given without its conserved first and last residue. A D gene is named only where the DNA matches it firmly.

j_call,d_call,cdr3_length,v_call,cdr3_aa
TRBJ2-1,-,11,TRBV15,ATSRVLSNEQF
TRBJ2-7,TRBD2,13,TRBV20-1,SAVELAGVSYEQY
TRBJ1-6,-,13,TRBV7-2,ASSLVAGNNSPLH
TRBJ2-1,TRBD1,13,TRBV4-2,ASSQPGQSYNEQF
TRBJ2-3,TRBD2,13,TRBV5-1,ASSFQRGTTDTQY
TRBJ2-2,-,12,TRBV4-3,ASSQEFRERELF
TRBJ1-2,-,13,TRBV5-1,ASSSGQVYDYGYT
TRBJ1-4,-,13,TRBV2,ASSDVRQINEKLF
TRBJ1-1,-,14,TRBV5-1,ASSLGGASVYTEAF
TRBJ2-2,-,13,TRBV6-5,ASSFGPANTGELF
TRBJ1-5,TRBD1,13,TRBV28,ASSFGGQGNQPQH
TRBJ1-4,TRBD1,13,TRBV6-1,ASSPSRDRDEKLF
TRBJ1-4,TRBD1,13,TRBV5-1,ASSRSRGHGEKLF
TRBJ2-7,TRBD1,13,TRBV10-3,AISEVGGALREQY
TRBJ2-7,TRBD1,13,TRBV4-1,ASSLGQAISYEQY
TRBJ2-1,-,12,TRBV7-2,ASMAGRANNEQF
TRBJ2-7,-,11,TRBV24-1,ATSDGGRSEQY
TRBJ2-3,TRBD1,13,TRBV29-1,SVVMLGQGTDTQY
TRBJ2-3,-,15,TRBV6-5,ASSYSGLAGGTDTQY
TRBJ2-1,-,11,TRBV11-2,ASIHGMDNEQF
TRBJ1-1,-,13,TRBV10-3,AISESQTTNTEAF
TRBJ2-1,TRBD2,13,TRBV6-1,ASSLGGLEKNEQF
TRBJ2-1,-,17,TRBV5-1,ASSLVLFSGHDSYNEQF
TRBJ2-2,-,14,TRBV27,ASSPPGRKNTGELF
TRBJ1-2,TRBD1,13,TRBV12-3/TRBV12-4,ASSSRQGAMEGYT
TRBJ1-1,-,10,TRBV12-3/TRBV12-4,ASSNTRTEAF
TRBJ1-4,-,13,TRBV9,ASSVYTGFNEKLF
TRBJ2-2,-,11,TRBV7-8,ASSLVRLGELF
TRBJ1-5,-,14,TRBV7-8,ASSLGGGVSNQPQH
TRBJ2-3,-,13,TRBV7-9,ASSLAGVISDTQY
TRBJ1-4,-,13,TRBV5-1,ASSPDSTGTEKLF
TRBJ2-3,-,13,TRBV5-1,ASSDIMRDTDTQY
TRBJ2-3,TRBD1,14,TRBV5-1,ASSHTGGASTDTQY
TRBJ2-5,-,11,TRBV6-1,ASSELGEETQY
TRBJ2-1,TRBD2,13,TRBV4-1,ASTLTTSYYNEQF
TRBJ2-3,TRBD1,12,TRBV29-1,SVVTDRDPDTQY
TRBJ2-2,-,15,TRBV5-1,ASSFGTRGANTGELF
TRBJ2-3,TRBD2,14,TRBV7-8,ASRRSSGGATDTQY
TRBJ2-1,TRBD2,13,TRBV7-8,ASSLLAGGGNEQF
TRBJ1-6,-,12,TRBV20-1,SAAGPAGYSPLH
TRBJ2-5,TRBD1,13,TRBV5-5,ASSYRTGSQETQY
TRBJ2-1,-,12,TRBV15,ATSIRRQGGEQF
TRBJ2-1,TRBD2,15,TRBV27,ASNLRMASGRAYEQF
TRBJ1-5,TRBD1,13,TRBV4-1,ASSPDRDPNQPQH
TRBJ2-1,-,15,TRBV6-2/TRBV6-3,ASSRIGGRTSYNEQF
TRBJ2-5,-,12,TRBV5-1,ASSPDLSGKTQY
TRBJ2-3,TRBD2,17,TRBV20-1,SARALTGGTSGSRDTQY
TRBJ1-1,-,14,TRBV4-1,ASSQEWRGTNTEAF
TRBJ2-3,TRBD2,12,TRBV20-1,SSRGTSGRDTQY
TRBJ2-1,TRBD2,13,TRBV20-1,SATIAGTSFYEQF